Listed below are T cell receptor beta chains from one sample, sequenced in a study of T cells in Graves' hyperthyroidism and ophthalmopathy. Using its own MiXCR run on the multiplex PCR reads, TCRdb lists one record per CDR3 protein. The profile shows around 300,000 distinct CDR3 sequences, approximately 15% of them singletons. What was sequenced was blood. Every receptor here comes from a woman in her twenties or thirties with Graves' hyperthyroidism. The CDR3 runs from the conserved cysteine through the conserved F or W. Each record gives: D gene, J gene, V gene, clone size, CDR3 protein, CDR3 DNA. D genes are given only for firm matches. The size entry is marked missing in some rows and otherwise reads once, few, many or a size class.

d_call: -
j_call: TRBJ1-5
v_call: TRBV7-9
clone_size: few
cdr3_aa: CASSPQPNQPQHF
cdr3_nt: TGTGCCAGCAGCCCCCAGCCGAATCAGCCCCAGCATTTT

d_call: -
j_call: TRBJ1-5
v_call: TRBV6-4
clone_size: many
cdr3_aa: CASSDVGGGQPQHF
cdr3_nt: TGTGCCAGCAGTGACGTGGGGGGTGGTCAGCCCCAGCATTTT

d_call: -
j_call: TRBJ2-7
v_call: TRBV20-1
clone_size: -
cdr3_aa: CSASGPSGKGGYEQYF
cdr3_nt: TGCAGTGCTAGCGGTCCTAGCGGCAAAGGGGGCTACGAGCAGTACTTC

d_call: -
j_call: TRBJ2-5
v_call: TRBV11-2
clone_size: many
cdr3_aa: CASSLGHPETQYF
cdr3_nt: TGTGCCAGCAGCCTGGGACACCCCGAGACCCAGTACTTC

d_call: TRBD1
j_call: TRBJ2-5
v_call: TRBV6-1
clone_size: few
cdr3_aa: CASSEGTGVQETQYF
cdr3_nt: TGTGCCAGCAGCGAAGGGACAGGCGTGCAAGAGACCCAGTACTTC

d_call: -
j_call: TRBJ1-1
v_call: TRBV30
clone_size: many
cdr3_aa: CAWRRGTPGTEAFF
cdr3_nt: TGTGCCTGGAGGAGGGGCACGCCGGGGACTGAAGCTTTCTTT

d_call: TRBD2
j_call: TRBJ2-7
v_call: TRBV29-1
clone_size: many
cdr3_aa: CSVSQTSGSYEQYF
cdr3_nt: TGCAGCGTTTCCCAGACTAGCGGCTCCTACGAGCAGTACTTC

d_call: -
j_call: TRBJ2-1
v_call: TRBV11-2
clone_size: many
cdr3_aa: CASSPLSGSYNEQFF
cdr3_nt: TGTGCCAGCAGCCCGCTGAGCGGCTCCTACAATGAGCAGTTCTTC

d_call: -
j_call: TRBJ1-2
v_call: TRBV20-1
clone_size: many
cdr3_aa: CSAVKRTDYGYTF
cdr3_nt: TGCAGTGCGGTAAAAAGGACGGACTATGGCTACACCTTC

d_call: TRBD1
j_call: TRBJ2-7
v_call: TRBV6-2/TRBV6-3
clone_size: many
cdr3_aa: CASSRTSGTGDWEQYF
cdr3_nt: TGTGCCAGCAGCAGGACCTCCGGGACAGGGGATTGGGAGCAGTACTTC

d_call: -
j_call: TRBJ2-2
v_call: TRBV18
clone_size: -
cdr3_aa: CASSPVQTTGELFF
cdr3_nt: TGTGCCAGCTCACCAGTACAGACCACCGGGGAGCTGTTTTTT

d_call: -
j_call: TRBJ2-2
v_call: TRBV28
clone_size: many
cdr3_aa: CASSTTGELFF
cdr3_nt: TGTGCCAGCAGCACAACCGGGGAGCTGTTTTTT

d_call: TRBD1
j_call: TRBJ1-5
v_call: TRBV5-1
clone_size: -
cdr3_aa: CASSLSRGRFQPQHF
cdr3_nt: TGCGCCAGCAGCTTGAGCAGGGGGCGCTTTCAGCCCCAGCATTTT

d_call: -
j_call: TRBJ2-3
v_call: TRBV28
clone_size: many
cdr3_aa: CASTEVLSTDTQYF
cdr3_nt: TGTGCCAGCACCGAAGTCCTTAGCACAGATACGCAGTATTTT

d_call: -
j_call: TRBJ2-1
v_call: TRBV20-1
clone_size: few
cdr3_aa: CSAARGSYNEQFF
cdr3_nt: TGCAGTGCCGCGCGGGGATCCTACAATGAGCAGTTCTTC

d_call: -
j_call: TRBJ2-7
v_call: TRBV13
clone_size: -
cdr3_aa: CASSWARSRDEQYF
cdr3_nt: TGTGCCAGCAGCTGGGCTAGATCGCGTGACGAGCAGTACTTC

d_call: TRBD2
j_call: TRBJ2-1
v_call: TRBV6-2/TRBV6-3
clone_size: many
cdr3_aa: CASSYPSGRVYNEQFF
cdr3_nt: TGTGCCAGCAGTTACCCTAGCGGGAGGGTCTACAATGAGCAGTTCTTC

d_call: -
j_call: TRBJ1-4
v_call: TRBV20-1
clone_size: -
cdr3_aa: CSAKIYGNGEKLFF
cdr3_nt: TGCAGTGCTAAAATCTACGGGAACGGGGAAAAACTGTTTTTT

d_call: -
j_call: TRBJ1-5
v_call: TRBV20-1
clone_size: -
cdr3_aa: CSAVVGPRFAQHF
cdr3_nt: TGCAGTGCAGTTGTGGGACCGCGATTTGCCCAGCATTTT

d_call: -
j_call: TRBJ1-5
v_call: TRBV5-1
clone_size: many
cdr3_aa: CASSLGGGEGQPQHF
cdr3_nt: TGCGCCAGCAGCTTGGGTGGGGGGGAAGGTCAGCCCCAGCATTTT

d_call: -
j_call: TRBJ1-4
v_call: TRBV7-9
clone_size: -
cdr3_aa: CASSLLGNEKLFF
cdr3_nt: TGTGCCAGCAGCTTATTGGGAAACGAAAAACTGTTTTTT

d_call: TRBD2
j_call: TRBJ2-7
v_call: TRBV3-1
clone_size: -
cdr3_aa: CASSQEGLAGFYEQYF
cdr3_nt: TGTGCCAGCAGCCAAGAGGGACTAGCGGGATTCTACGAGCAGTACTTC

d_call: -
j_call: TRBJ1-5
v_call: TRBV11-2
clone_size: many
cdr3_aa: CASSLDLVGQPQHF
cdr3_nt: TGTGCCAGCAGCTTAGATTTGGTAGGTCAGCCCCAGCATTTT

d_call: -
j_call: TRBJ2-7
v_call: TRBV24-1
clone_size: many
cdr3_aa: CATSDGGQAGEQYF
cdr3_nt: TGTGCCACCAGTGATGGGGGGCAGGCCGGGGAGCAGTACTTC

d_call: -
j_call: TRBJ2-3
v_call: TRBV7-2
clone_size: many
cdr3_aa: CASSSPRGLREDTQYF
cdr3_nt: TGTGCCAGCAGCTCACCTAGGGGCCTGCGGGAAGATACGCAGTATTTT

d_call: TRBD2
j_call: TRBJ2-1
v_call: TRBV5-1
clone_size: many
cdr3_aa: CASSVTSGSGSNEQFF
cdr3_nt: TGCGCCAGCAGCGTGACTAGCGGGAGTGGAAGCAATGAGCAGTTCTTC

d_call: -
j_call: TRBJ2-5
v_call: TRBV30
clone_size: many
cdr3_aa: CAWSAQETQYF
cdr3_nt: TGTGCCTGGAGTGCTCAAGAGACCCAGTACTTC

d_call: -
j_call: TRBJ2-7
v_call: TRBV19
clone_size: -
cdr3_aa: CASSAHTGNYEQYF
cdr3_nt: TGTGCCAGTAGTGCCCACACAGGGAACTACGAGCAGTACTTC

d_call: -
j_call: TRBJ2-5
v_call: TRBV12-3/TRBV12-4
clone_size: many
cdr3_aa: CASSFNEGHETQYF
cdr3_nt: TGTGCCAGCAGTTTTAACGAGGGGCACGAGACCCAGTACTTC

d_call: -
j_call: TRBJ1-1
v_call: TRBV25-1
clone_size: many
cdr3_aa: CASSAAVNTEAFF
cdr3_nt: TGTGCCAGCAGTGCGGCAGTTAACACTGAAGCTTTCTTT

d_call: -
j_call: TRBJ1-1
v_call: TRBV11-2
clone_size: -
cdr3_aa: CASRLAGVASEAFF
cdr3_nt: TGTGCCAGCAGACTCGCCGGGGTCGCAAGCGAAGCTTTCTTT

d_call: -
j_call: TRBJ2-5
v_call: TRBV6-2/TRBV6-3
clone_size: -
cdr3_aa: CASKVFVGGIPGGETQYF
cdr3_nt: TGTGCCAGCAAAGTTTTTGTAGGGGGGATCCCCGGTGGAGAGACCCAGTACTTC

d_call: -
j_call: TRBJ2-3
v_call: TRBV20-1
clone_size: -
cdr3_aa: CSARPPDTQYF
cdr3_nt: TGCAGTGCGAGACCTCCAGATACGCAGTATTTT

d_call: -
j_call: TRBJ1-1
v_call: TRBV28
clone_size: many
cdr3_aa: CASSLRVITPAPEAFF
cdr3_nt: TGTGCCAGCAGTTTAAGAGTCATAACCCCGGCTCCTGAAGCTTTCTTT

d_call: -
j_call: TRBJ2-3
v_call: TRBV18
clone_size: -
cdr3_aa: CASSRGNYGSTDTQYF
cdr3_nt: TGTGCCAGCTCCCGAGGGAACTACGGTAGCACAGATACGCAGTATTTT

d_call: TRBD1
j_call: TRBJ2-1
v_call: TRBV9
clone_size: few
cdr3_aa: CASSPRQGASYNEQFF
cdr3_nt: TGTGCCAGCAGCCCAAGACAGGGGGCCTCCTACAATGAGCAGTTCTTC

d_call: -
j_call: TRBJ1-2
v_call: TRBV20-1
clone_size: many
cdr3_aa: CSAGEEDYGYTF
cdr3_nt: TGCAGTGCTGGGGAAGAGGACTATGGCTACACCTTC

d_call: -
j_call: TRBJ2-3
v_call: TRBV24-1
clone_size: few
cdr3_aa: CATSDPGHRNPFGDTQYF
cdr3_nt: TGTGCCACCAGTGACCCGGGACACCGAAACCCCTTTGGAGATACGCAGTATTTT

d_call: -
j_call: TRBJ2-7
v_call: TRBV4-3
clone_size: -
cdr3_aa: CASSPRLGPEQYF
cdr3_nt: TGCGCCAGCAGCCCACGTTTGGGGCCCGAGCAGTACTTC

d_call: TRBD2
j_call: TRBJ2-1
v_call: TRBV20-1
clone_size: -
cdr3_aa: CSASFPGRPNEQFF
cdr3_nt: TGCAGTGCTAGTTTTCCCGGGAGGCCCAATGAGCAGTTCTTC

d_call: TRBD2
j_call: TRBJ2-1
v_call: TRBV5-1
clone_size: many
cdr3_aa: CASSSPQGTSGKPYNEQFF
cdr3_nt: TGCGCCAGCAGCTCACCCCAAGGGACTAGCGGGAAACCGTACAATGAGCAGTTCTTC

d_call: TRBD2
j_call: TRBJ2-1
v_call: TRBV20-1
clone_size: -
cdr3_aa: CSARDPLAGAYNEQFF
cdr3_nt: TGCAGTGCTAGAGATCCCCTAGCGGGAGCCTACAATGAGCAGTTCTTC

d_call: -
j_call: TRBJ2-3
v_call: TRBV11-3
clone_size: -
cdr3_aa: CASSPPLTGRGTQYF
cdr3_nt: TGTGCCAGCAGCCCTCCATTGACAGGCCGCGGGACGCAGTATTTT

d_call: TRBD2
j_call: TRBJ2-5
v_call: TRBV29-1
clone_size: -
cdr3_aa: CSVTSGSGETQYF
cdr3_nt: TGCAGCGTTACTAGCGGGAGTGGGGAGACCCAGTACTTC

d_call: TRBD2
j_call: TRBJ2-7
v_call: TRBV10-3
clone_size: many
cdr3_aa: CAISNTSGRWYEQYF
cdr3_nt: TGTGCCATCAGTAATACTAGCGGGAGGTGGTACGAGCAGTACTTC

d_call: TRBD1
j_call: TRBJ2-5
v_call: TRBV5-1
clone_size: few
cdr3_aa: CASTRTGQETQYF
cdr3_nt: TGCGCCAGCACCAGGACAGGTCAAGAGACCCAGTACTTC

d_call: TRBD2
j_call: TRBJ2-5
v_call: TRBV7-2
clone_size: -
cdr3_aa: CASSPRDYRETQYF
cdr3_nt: TGTGCCAGCAGCCCCCGGGACTACCGAGAGACCCAGTACTTC

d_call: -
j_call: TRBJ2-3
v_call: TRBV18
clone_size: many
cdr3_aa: CASSPELGDTQYF
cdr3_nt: TGTGCCAGCTCACCGGAGCTGGGAGATACGCAGTATTTT

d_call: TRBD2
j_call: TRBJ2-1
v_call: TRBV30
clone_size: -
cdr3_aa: CAGSSGSSEQFF
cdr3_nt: TGTGCCGGTTCTAGCGGGAGTTCGGAGCAGTTCTTC

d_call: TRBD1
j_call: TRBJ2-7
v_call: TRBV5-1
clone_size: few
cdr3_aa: CASSYDRGLSQYEQYF
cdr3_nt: TGCGCCAGCAGCTATGACAGGGGGTTAAGCCAATACGAGCAGTACTTC

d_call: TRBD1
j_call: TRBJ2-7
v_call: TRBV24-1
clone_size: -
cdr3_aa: CATSETTGDREQYF
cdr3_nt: TGTGCCACCAGTGAAACGACAGGGGACCGAGAGCAGTACTTC

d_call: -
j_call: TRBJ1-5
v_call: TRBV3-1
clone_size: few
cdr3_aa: CASSQGPDSNQPQHF
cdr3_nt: TGTGCCAGCAGCCAAGGACCCGATAGCAATCAGCCCCAGCATTTT

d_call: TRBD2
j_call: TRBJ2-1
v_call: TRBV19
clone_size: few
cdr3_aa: CASKGGPGLAGARTYNEQFF
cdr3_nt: TGTGCCAGTAAAGGGGGCCCGGGACTAGCGGGAGCACGCACCTACAATGAGCAGTTCTTC

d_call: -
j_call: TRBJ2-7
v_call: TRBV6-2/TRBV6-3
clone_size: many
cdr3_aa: CASTSGPPASWEQYF
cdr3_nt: TGTGCCAGCACTTCAGGCCCGCCGGCCAGTTGGGAGCAGTACTTC

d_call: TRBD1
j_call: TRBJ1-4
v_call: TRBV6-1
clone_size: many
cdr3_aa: CASSDTGQINEKLFF
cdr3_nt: TGTGCCAGCAGTGACACGGGACAGATTAATGAAAAACTGTTTTTT

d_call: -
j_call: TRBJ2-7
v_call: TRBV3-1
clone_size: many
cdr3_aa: CASSLDTMSYEQYF
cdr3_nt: TGTGCCAGCAGCCTAGACACAATGTCCTACGAGCAGTACTTC

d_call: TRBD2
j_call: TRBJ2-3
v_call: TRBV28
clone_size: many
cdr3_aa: CASSLTGTSGRLDTQYF
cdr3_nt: TGTGCCAGCAGTTTAACCGGGACTAGCGGGAGGTTAGATACGCAGTATTTT

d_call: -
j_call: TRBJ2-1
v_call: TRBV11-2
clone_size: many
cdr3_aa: CASSLGSLSYNEQFF
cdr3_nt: TGTGCCAGCAGCTTGGGGTCCCTCTCCTACAATGAGCAGTTCTTC

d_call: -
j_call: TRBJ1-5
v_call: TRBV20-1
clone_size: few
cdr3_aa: CSARDTEINQPQHF
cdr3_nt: TGCAGTGCTAGAGATACCGAAATCAATCAGCCCCAGCATTTT

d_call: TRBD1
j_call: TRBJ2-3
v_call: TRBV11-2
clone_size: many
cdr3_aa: CASSLVPQTIQGAVDTQYF
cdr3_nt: TGTGCCAGCAGCTTAGTTCCTCAGACAATACAGGGGGCAGTTGATACGCAGTATTTT